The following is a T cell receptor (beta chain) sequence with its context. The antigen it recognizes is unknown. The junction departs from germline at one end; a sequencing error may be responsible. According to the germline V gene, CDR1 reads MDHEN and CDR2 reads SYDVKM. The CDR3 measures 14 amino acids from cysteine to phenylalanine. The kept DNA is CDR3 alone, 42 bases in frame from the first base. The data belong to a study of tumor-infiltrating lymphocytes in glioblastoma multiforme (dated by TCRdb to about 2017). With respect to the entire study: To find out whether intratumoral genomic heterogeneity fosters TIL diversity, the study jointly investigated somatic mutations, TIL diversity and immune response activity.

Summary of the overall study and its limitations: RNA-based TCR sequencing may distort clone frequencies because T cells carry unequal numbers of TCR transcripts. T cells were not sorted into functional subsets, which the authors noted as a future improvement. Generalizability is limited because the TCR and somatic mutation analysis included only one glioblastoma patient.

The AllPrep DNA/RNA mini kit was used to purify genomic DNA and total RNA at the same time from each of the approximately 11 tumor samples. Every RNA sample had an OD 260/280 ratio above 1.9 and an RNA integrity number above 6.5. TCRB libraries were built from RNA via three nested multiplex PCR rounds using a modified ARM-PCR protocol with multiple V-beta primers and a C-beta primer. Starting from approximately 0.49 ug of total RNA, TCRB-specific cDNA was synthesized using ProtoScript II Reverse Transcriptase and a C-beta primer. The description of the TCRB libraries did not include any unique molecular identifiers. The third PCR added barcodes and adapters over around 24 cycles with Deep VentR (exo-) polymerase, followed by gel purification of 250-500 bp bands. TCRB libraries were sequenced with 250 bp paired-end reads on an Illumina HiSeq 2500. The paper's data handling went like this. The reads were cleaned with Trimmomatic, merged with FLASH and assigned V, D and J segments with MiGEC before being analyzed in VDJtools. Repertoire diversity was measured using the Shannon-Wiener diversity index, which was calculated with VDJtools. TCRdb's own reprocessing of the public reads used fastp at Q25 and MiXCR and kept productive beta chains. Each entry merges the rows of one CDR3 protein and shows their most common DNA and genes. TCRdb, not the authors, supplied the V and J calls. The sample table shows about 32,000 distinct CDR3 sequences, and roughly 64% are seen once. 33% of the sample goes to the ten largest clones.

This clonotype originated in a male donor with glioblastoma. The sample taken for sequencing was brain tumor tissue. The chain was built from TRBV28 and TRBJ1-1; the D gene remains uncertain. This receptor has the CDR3 CASSPTEADTEAFF. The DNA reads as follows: TGTGCCAGCAGTCCGACCGAAGCCGACACTGAAGCCTTCTTT.